A selection of T cell receptor beta chains follows, all from one sample in a study of tumor-infiltrating lymphocytes in oesophageal squamous cell carcinoma. TCRdb reanalysed the PCR reads using MiXCR and keeps one entry per CDR3 protein. The table shows 15,000 to 25,000 distinct CDR3 sequences, with over 40% occurring only once. Material for sequencing was normal esophageal tissue next to the tumor. These receptors all stem from a male donor with esophageal squamous cell carcinoma. Each CDR3 is given with its conserved first and last residue. D genes are given only for firm matches. Clone sizes are given selectively: once, few, many, or a class where the clone is expanded.

-	TRBV6-6	-	TRBJ1-1	TGTGCCAGCAGTTACTCGAACAGGCCTGAAGCTTTCTTT	CASSYSNRPEAFF
-	TRBV7-2	once	TRBJ1-1	TGTGCCAGCAGCCCCTTCGCGACAGGCGAGACTGAAGCTTTCTTT	CASSPFATGETEAFF
TRBD1	TRBV28	-	TRBJ2-5	TGTGCCAGCACGGAACCAGGGGGCCCCTTTGGATGGGAAGAGACCCAGTACTTC	CASTEPGGPFGWEETQYF
-	TRBV18	-	TRBJ2-2	TGTGCCAGCTCACCCCAACAGACCAACACCGGGGAGCTGTTTTTT	CASSPQQTNTGELFF
-	TRBV19	-	TRBJ2-1	TGTGCCAGTACCCTGGCGGGGAAATACGGTGAGCAGTTCTTC	CASTLAGKYGEQFF
TRBD2	TRBV11-2	many	TRBJ2-1	TGTGCCAGCAGCTCTCCTAGCGGGAGCCTGGGCAATGAGCAGTTCTTC	CASSSPSGSLGNEQFF
-	TRBV7-6	-	TRBJ2-5	TGTGCCAGCAGCTTAGGGGGAGTAGGGGAGACCCAGTACTTC	CASSLGGVGETQYF
-	TRBV12-3/TRBV12-4	-	TRBJ2-7	TGTGCCAGCAGTCCAGGGGACATCTCCTACGAGCAGTACTTC	CASSPGDISYEQYF
-	TRBV7-3	-	TRBJ2-7	TGTGCCAGCAGTTCCTCTGGCCTACCACAGCAGTACTTC	CASSSSGLPQQYF
-	TRBV28	many	TRBJ1-5	TGTGCCAGCAGTTTATCGGCGATCCGGGGTCAGCCCCAGCATTTT	CASSLSAIRGQPQHF
-	TRBV7-2	-	TRBJ2-1	TGTGCCAGCAGCTTAGCGGGGGTGGGTGAGCAGTTCTTC	CASSLAGVGEQFF
-	TRBV12-3/TRBV12-4	once	TRBJ2-3	TGTGCCAGCAGTTTCCATCCTCCCAGGGGAGACAGCATTCAGTATTTT	CASSFHPPRGDSIQYF
TRBD2	TRBV12-3/TRBV12-4	few	TRBJ2-5	TGTGCCAGCAGAGCGGGAGGGGAAGAGACCCAGTACTTC	CASRAGGEETQYF
TRBD2	TRBV10-2	many	TRBJ2-5	TGCGCCAGCAGTGGGAGCCGGACTAGCGGGACGAAGTACCAAGAGACCCAGTACTTC	CASSGSRTSGTKYQETQYF
-	TRBV7-2	-	TRBJ1-4	TGTGCCAGCAGCCCGGGACCGGATGCAACTAATGAAAAACTGTTTTTT	CASSPGPDATNEKLFF
-	TRBV19	many	TRBJ1-5	TGTGCCAGTAACTACGGGACATATAGCAATCAGCCCCAGCATTTT	CASNYGTYSNQPQHF
-	TRBV4-3	-	TRBJ2-2	TGCGCCAGCAGCCAAGCGGGAGTTCTCGGGGAGCTGTTTTTT	CASSQAGVLGELFF
-	TRBV7-2	-	TRBJ2-1	TGTGCCAGCAGCTTAGCGGCGAGAAGGCTGGGGAATGAGCAGTTCTTC	CASSLAARRLGNEQFF
TRBD2	TRBV20-1	-	TRBJ2-5	TGCAGTGCTGGGGCCGGCGGGAGGTACTACAATGAGCAGTACTTC	CSAGAGGRYYNEQYF
-	TRBV7-6	-	TRBJ1-6	TGTGCTAGCAGCCCCGGACTAGCAACGGAGACCCAGTACTTT	CASSPGLATETQYF
-	TRBV20-1	-	TRBJ2-7	TGCAGTGCTAGAGAGGGAGGACTCGAATACGAGCAGTACTTC	CSAREGGLEYEQYF
TRBD2	TRBV5-4	-	TRBJ2-7	TGCGCCAGCAGCTCGGGGGGAGGGTGGGCCGACGAGCAGTACTTC	CASSSGGGWADEQYF
TRBD1	TRBV20-1	-	TRBJ2-1	TGCAGTGCTAGTCAGTTAAGCAGGGGGTCTTACAATGAGCAGTTCTTC	CSASQLSRGSYNEQFF
TRBD2	TRBV5-1	-	TRBJ2-2	TGCGCCAGCAGCACCGGACTAGCGGGAGGGGCCGGGGAGCTGTTTTTT	CASSTGLAGGAGELFF
TRBD2	TRBV7-9	-	TRBJ2-3	TGTGCCAGCAGCTCCCAACTAGCGGGCACAGATACGCAGTATTTT	CASSSQLAGTDTQYF
-	TRBV7-2	many	TRBJ2-7	TGTGCCAGCAGCTTAAAACTAGCCGAAAACTACGAGCAGTACTTC	CASSLKLAENYEQYF
-	TRBV7-2	-	TRBJ2-7	TGTGCCAGCAGCTTAACTGGAACCTACGAGCAGTACTTC	CASSLTGTYEQYF
-	TRBV7-6	-	TRBJ2-1	TGTGCCAGCAGCTTAGAGTTCCCGGATACGCAGTTCTTC	CASSLEFPDTQFF
-	TRBV28	-	TRBJ1-3	TGTGCCAGCAGGCGGGCTGGAAACACCATATATTTT	CASRRAGNTIYF
TRBD2	TRBV6-1	many	TRBJ2-2	TGTGCCAGCAGTATTCCTAGCGGGAGGGTTCGTATCACCGGGGAGCTGTTTTTT	CASSIPSGRVRITGELFF
-	TRBV7-4	-	TRBJ2-7	TGTGCCAGCAGCTTAACAGGCATATTGCCCGGCGAGCAGTACTTC	CASSLTGILPGEQYF
TRBD2	TRBV7-9	many	TRBJ2-1	TGTGCCAGCAGCTCGGGACTAGCGGGGCTCTTGAGCTCCTACAATGAGCAGTTCTTC	CASSSGLAGLLSSYNEQFF
TRBD1	TRBV28	many	TRBJ1-4	TGTGCCAGTAGACAGGGGGCTAATGAAAAACTGTTTTTT	CASRQGANEKLFF
TRBD2	TRBV7-3	many	TRBJ2-3	TGTGCCAGCAGCCCAGATAGCGGGAGGGCCCCAGATACGCAGTATTTT	CASSPDSGRAPDTQYF
TRBD1	TRBV7-3	medium-sized	TRBJ2-1	TGTGCCAGCAGGTTAAACAGGGGCGTGGAGCAGTTCTTC	CASRLNRGVEQFF
TRBD2	TRBV28	medium-sized	TRBJ2-3	TGTGCCAGCAGTCCCGGGACTAGCGTTGTGACAGATACGCAGTATTTT	CASSPGTSVVTDTQYF
-	TRBV7-2	few	TRBJ2-6	-	CASSSSRLQLLRAVLRF
-	TRBV24-1	many	TRBJ2-7	TGTGCCACCAGTGATTTGGCTGAGCAGTACTTC	CATSDLAEQYF
TRBD2	TRBV28	many	TRBJ2-7	TGTGCCAGCAGTTGGGGGTCGGGGGGGGTATACGAGCAGTACTTC	CASSWGSGGVYEQYF
-	TRBV2	few	TRBJ1-4	TGTGCCAGCAGTACCCGACTCTCTGAAAAACTGTTTTTT	CASSTRLSEKLFF
TRBD1	TRBV28	many	TRBJ1-2	TGTGCCAGCAGTTTATACAGGGGGAATGGCTACACCTTC	CASSLYRGNGYTF
-	TRBV28	-	TRBJ1-2	TGTGCCAGCGGAAGGGGGGGGTCCAACTATGGCTACACCTTC	CASGRGGSNYGYTF
TRBD2	TRBV12-5	-	TRBJ2-7	TGTGCTAGTGGCCCTGGGAGTAGCGGGGGATACAATGAGCAGTACTTC	CASGPGSSGGYNEQYF
-	TRBV6-8	once	TRBJ1-2	TGTGCCAGCAGTTACCAGCAGTCCTATGGCTACACCTTC	CASSYQQSYGYTF
-	TRBV28	-	TRBJ2-3	TGTGCCACCAAAAAGGGGGTCAATACGCAGTATTTT	CATKKGVNTQYF
TRBD1	TRBV7-9	medium-sized	TRBJ2-2	TGTGCCAGCAGAACCCCGGGACAGGGAACCGGGGAGCTGTTTTTT	CASRTPGQGTGELFF
-	TRBV12-3/TRBV12-4	many	TRBJ2-5	TGTGCCAGCAGTTTAGGCGGGGGCGGGGAAGAGACCCAGTACTTC	CASSLGGGGEETQYF
-	TRBV28	-	TRBJ2-5	TGTGCCAGCAGTGGCACGACGTCCGGTTACTTC	CASSGTTSGYF
TRBD2	TRBV6-8	-	TRBJ2-4	TGTGCCAGCAGTTACGAGCTAGCGGGAGCCAAAAACATTCAGTACTTC	CASSYELAGAKNIQYF
-	TRBV7-6	-	TRBJ2-1	TGTGCCAGCAGCTTAGAAACCGGGGGGCGTAGATACAATGAGCAGTTCTTC	CASSLETGGRRYNEQFF